Reported below is one TCR beta chain. Its antigen is not identified. These data are taken from a study of post-analysis software for immune sequencing data. Study details: Disease courses included relapsing-remitting, secondary progressive and progressive-relapsing multiple sclerosis.

Study results and limitations: Samples sharing a preparation batch grouped tightly together when assessed by F measure. The five TRBV segments detected at higher frequency in patients than in controls included TRBV5-6, TRBV5-1 and TRBV20-1. Significantly lower normalized Chao1 diversity was seen in multiple sclerosis patients than in controls.

The TCR beta cDNA libraries contained unique molecular identifiers. T cells numbering roughly 1 to 10 million gave rise to some 500,000 cDNA molecules. TCRdb redid the calling of the PCR reads with MiXCR, one entry per CDR3 protein. Counted here are hundreds of thousands of distinct CDR3 sequences, roughly 27% occurring once; the ten biggest clones make up under 0.7%. CDR1 is MNHEY and CDR2 is SVGAGI in the germline V gene. The CDR3 has 15 residues. The sequenced sample consisted of blood. The receptor was derived from a girl aged 5-17 years with multiple sclerosis. This chain uses TRBV6-5 with TRBJ2-1, with 9 positions matching TRBD1. The J call may be in error: the DNA end matches TRBJ2-7 better. CDR3 nucleotides: TGTGCCAGCAGCCCCACAGGGGGCGCCTACAATGAGCAGTACTTC. Its protein product is CASSPTGGAYNEQYF.